Following are 20 T cell receptor beta chains from one sample sequenced in a study of cytomegalovirus exposure and HLA in healthy donors. PCR primers comprised 60 Vbeta and 13 Jbeta primers. Only in-frame clones appear in the TCRdb table, and some are missing; sequencing was by immunoSEQ multiplex PCR. The profile shows 170,000 or so clones, about three quarters of them singletons. The sequencing input was PBMCs. The receptor source for this set is a woman younger than 45 in good health and CMV-seropositive.

J is TRBJ1-4 and V is TRBV4-3, with a weak D call TRBD1 (5 bases). Germline CDR1 LGHNA, CDR2 YSLEER. V was trimmed by 3 bases and J by 0 bases, leaving 14 bases between them. The CDR3 loop spans 17 amino acids. The CDR3 is CASSQDTNYATNEKLFF. CDR3 DNA: TGCGCCAGCAGCCAGGACACCAACTATGCAACTAATGAAAAACTGTTTTTT.

The chain links TRBV19 to TRBJ2-7; 8 bases align to TRBD1. The CDR3 consists of 13 residues. Germline CDR1 is LNHDA and CDR2 is SQIVND (reference sequence). With 11 bases clipped from V and 4 bases from J, the junction kept 10 bases outside the gene matches. The CDR3 DNA follows: TGTGCCGCGTCCGGGACAGGAGTATACGAGCAGTACTTC. Its protein is CAASGTGVYEQYF.

The chain carries TRBV10-3 and TRBJ2-1; weak D call: TRBD1 (5 bases). CDR3 length equals 14 residues. V dropped 11 bases and J dropped 3 bases, with 17 bases sitting between them. The germline V gene encodes CDR1 ENHRY and CDR2 SYGVKD. CDR3 coding DNA: TGTGCCTCAAAGGACACGATTGTCTACAATGAGCAGTTCTTC. Its protein is CASKDTIVYNEQFF.

The CDR3 sequence is CAWSEGQRGAQETQYF. In DNA form, the CDR3 reads TGTGCCTGGAGCGAGGGACAGAGGGGGGCTCAAGAGACCCAGTACTTC. V gene TRBV30 combines with J gene TRBJ2-5; TRBD1 might be the D (7 bases). The germline CDR1 and CDR2 sequences are GTSNPN and SVGIG (reference sequence). V lost 3 bases and J 2 bases, leaving 19 bases between the germline ends. This CDR3 contains 16 residues.

The chain links TRBV27 to TRBJ1-2; tentatively, D is TRBD1 (5 bases). The CDR3 has 13 amino acids. The germline V gene has CDR1 MNHEY and CDR2 SMNVEV (reference sequence). V lost 2 bases to trimming and J lost 9 bases, with 13 bases between them. CDR3 sequence: CASSLRGDRSYTF. DNA of the CDR3: TGTGCCAGCAGTTTAAGGGGCGATCGAAGCTACACCTTC.

The chain carries TRBV7-2 and TRBJ1-3; 8 bases map to TRBD1. The V and J ends lost 5 bases and 8 bases, in that order; junction bases with no gene match: 8. The CDR3 extends over 14 amino acids. Per the germline V gene, CDR1 is SGHTA and CDR2 is FQGNSA. CDR3 region: CASSGQGGGDTIYF. As DNA, the CDR3 is TGTGCCAGCAGCGGACAGGGAGGGGGGGACACCATATATTTT. The variable domain in full, with the rest retrieved from reference TRBV7-2 and TRBJ1-3, is GAGVSQSPSNKVTEKGKDVELRCDPISGHTALYWYRQSLGQGLEFLIYFQGNSAPDKSGLPSDRFSAERTGGSVSTLTIQRTQQEDSAVYLCASSGQGGGDTIYFGEGSWLTVV.

V usage is TRBV6-1 and J usage is TRBJ2-7; D might be TRBD1 (5 bases). The V and J ends lost 5 bases and 5 bases respectively, with 13 bases between them. Germline loops: CDR1 MNHNS, CDR2 SASEGT. The CDR3 extends over 13 amino acids. CDR3 in DNA: TGTGCCAGCAGTCTCAGGGTTCAGAACGAGCAGTACTTC. Amino acids: CASSLRVQNEQYF.

The genes are TRBV13 and TRBJ2-7, with D possibly being TRBD2 (6 bases). This CDR3 region has 14 residues. CDR1 is PRHDT, CDR2 FYEKMQ, per germline (reference sequence). V lost 6 bases, J lost 0 bases, and 12 bases lay in between. Here the CDR3 DNA reads TGTGCCAGCAGATCCCCGGGAGCCTCCTACGAGCAGTACTTC. It translates to CASRSPGASYEQYF.

This clone was found a few times. J is TRBJ2-3 and V is TRBV28; 9 bases map to TRBD1. The CDR3 loop spans 15 amino acids. Germline V CDR1 and CDR2: MDHEN, SYDVKM. The V gene end was trimmed by 7 bases and the J gene end by 4 bases; junction bases not matched to a gene: 9. The CDR3 protein is CASNPSGQGPDTQYF. In DNA form, the CDR3 reads TGTGCCAGCAACCCCTCGGGACAGGGACCAGATACGCAGTATTTT.

Notes on this clone: Sequence at one end of the junction differs from germline and may be a read error. The gene calls are TRBV6-1 and TRBJ2-7, with D perhaps matching TRBD1 (6 bases). The CDR3 runs to 11 residues. CDR1 and CDR2 from the germline V gene are MNHNS and SASEGT. The CDR3 here is CASSDPGQNDF. For the CDR3, the DNA is TGTGCCAGCAGTGATCCGGGACAAAATGACTTC.

V and J are TRBV14 and TRBJ1-1; possibly TRBD1 for D (5 bases). Germline V gene lookup returns CDR1 SGHDN and CDR2 FVKESK. This CDR3 has 13 residues. V dropped 4 bases and J dropped 7 bases, with 13 bases sitting between them. This CDR3 reads CASSPRGGVEAFF. The CDR3 nucleotides read TGTGCCAGCAGCCCCCGTGGGGGGGTTGAAGCTTTCTTT.

The V and J genes are TRBV11-2 and TRBJ1-2; D remains unclear. Germline lookup yields CDR1 SGHAT and CDR2 FQNNGV. The CDR3 covers 12 residues. The V end was cut by 1 base, the J end by 4 bases, with 4 bases between. CDR3 protein: CASSLAVYGYTF. The CDR3 nucleotides read TGTGCCAGCAGCTTAGCCGTCTATGGCTACACCTTC.

The sample holds one count of this clone. V is TRBV28 and J is TRBJ1-4, with D maybe TRBD1 (6 bases). The germline V gene has CDR1 MDHEN and CDR2 SYDVKM. The CDR3 runs to 13 residues. Trimming took off 3 bases at V and 8 bases at J, with 10 bases between the two ends. The DNA for the CDR3 is TGTGCCAGCAGTTTTTCAGGGGTCGAAAAACTGTTTTTT. It codes for CASSFSGVEKLFF.

The chain combines TRBV19 with TRBJ1-1; D may be TRBD1 (6 bases). The CDR3 has 14 residues. Trimming shortened V by 5 bases and J by 4 bases, and 14 bases separated the two germline ends. CDR1 and CDR2 from the germline V gene are LNHDA and SQIVND (reference sequence). The CDR3: CASSPRGGLTEAFF. CDR3 sequence (DNA): TGTGCCAGTAGTCCCAGGGGAGGGCTCACTGAAGCTTTCTTT.

This clone was recorded only once. The rearrangement uses TRBV11-3 and TRBJ1-2; D unclear. Trimming removed 5 bases at V and 4 bases at J, with 14 bases between. Germline V gene sequence: CDR1 SGHNT, CDR2 YENEEA. This CDR3 spans 14 amino acids. CDR3 nucleotides: TGTGCCAGCAGCCTCGGACGGGATACCTATGGCTACACCTTC. Its translation is CASSLGRDTYGYTF. Using reference TRBV11-3 and TRBJ1-2 for the parts outside the CDR3, the full variable domain is EAGVVQSPRYKIIEKKQPVAFWCNPISGHNTLYWYLQNLGQGPELLIRYENEEAVDDSQLPKDRFSAERLKGVDSTLKIQPAELGDSAVYLCASSLGRDTYGYTFGSGTRLTVV.

The chain carries TRBV4-1 and TRBJ2-1; tentative D call: TRBD2 (5 bases). The germline V gene has CDR1 MGHRA and CDR2 YSYEKL. CDR3 length: 17 amino acids. The V end was cut by 4 bases, the J end by 0 bases, with 16 bases between. The CDR3 DNA follows: TGCGCCAGCAGCCCAATTGAGCGGACCCGCTCCTACAATGAGCAGTTCTTC. It yields the protein CASSPIERTRSYNEQFF.

The chain couples TRBV7-6 to TRBJ2-1; weak D call: TRBD2 (5 bases). Germline V gene sequence: CDR1 SGHVS, CDR2 FNYEAQ. This CDR3 is built from 15 residues. The V and J ends lost 0 bases and 7 bases respectively, with 13 bases between them. CDR3 bases: TGTGCCAGCAGCTTAGCGCTGGCGGGTGTTAATGAGCAGTTCTTC. It codes for CASSLALAGVNEQFF. Combining the CDR3 with reference TRBV7-6 and TRBJ2-1 gives the whole variable domain GAGVSQSPRYKVTKRGQDVALRCDPISGHVSLYWYRQALGQGPEFLTYFNYEAQQDKSGLPNDRFSAERPEGSISTLTIQRTEQRDSAMYRCASSLALAGVNEQFFGPGTRLTVL.

This clone was observed a few times. The V call is TRBV30, the J call TRBJ2-5; no definite D call. V was clipped by 4 bases and J by 5 bases, with 14 bases between them. In germline, CDR1 is GTSNPN, CDR2 SVGIG (reference sequence). The length of the CDR3 is 13 residues. The CDR3 loop reads CAWNPISRETQYF. In nucleotides, the CDR3 is TGTGCCTGGAATCCGATTAGCCGGGAGACCCAGTACTTC.

The chain links TRBV5-4 to TRBJ1-2; no firm D call. In germline, CDR1 is SGHNT, CDR2 YYREEE (reference sequence). This CDR3 region has 15 residues. Deletions cut 0 bases from V and 1 base from J, with 10 bases between. The CDR3 bases are TGTGCCAGCAGCTTGGACCAAACAGATAACTATGGCTACACCTTC. Protein sequence: CASSLDQTDNYGYTF.

The chain employs TRBV28 and TRBJ2-7, with 8 bases aligning to TRBD2. V shed 3 bases and J 4 bases; nucleotides not matched to a gene: 8. Germline CDR1 reads MDHEN; CDR2 reads SYDVKM. CDR3 length: 15 residues. The DNA of the CDR3 is TGTGCCAGCAGTTTGCCCTCCAGCGGGAGTTACGAGCAGTACTTC. Protein sequence: CASSLPSSGSYEQYF. The variable domain in full, with the rest retrieved from reference TRBV28 and TRBJ2-7, is DVKVTQSSRYLVKRTGEKVFLECVQDMDHENMFWYRQDPGLGLRLIYFSYDVKMKEKGDIPEGYSVSREKKERFSLILESASTNQTSMYLCASSLPSSGSYEQYFGPGTRLTVT.